This T cell receptor beta chain is drawn from a study of cytomegalovirus exposure and HLA in healthy donors. Study-level information: One earlier analysis, a look at roughly 170 million T cells, found some 100 million unique TCR beta sequences. A preliminary data release comprised roughly 80 million unique TCRs obtained from HLA-typed donors. Study findings and constraints: According to a later analysis, donors in an Asian-associated ancestry cluster reportedly had fewer N-insertions than the roughly 640-donor mean. A few of the chains that were CMV-associated were confirmed in vitro to be specific for CMV antigens.

As for this clone: Its cognate antigen is unknown.

V was shortened by 3 bases and J by 1 base, with 7 bases between the two germline ends. Germline CDR1 reads LNHDA; CDR2 reads SQIVND (reference sequence). The CDR3 has 14 residues. The PCR employed 60 Vbeta primers together with 13 Jbeta primers. Sequencing was performed with immunoSEQ multiplex PCR; in TCRdb, only in-frame clones are kept and a portion is missing. In the table there are around 150,000 clones, 60% to 80% of which are singletons. The TCR originated in a man aged 50 to 59 in good health and CMV-seropositive. The sequenced sample was PBMCs. The rearrangement uses TRBV19 and TRBJ1-5, with unresolved D. CDR3 residues: CASSIGESNQPQHF. The CDR3 bases are TGTGCCAGTAGTATTGGGGAGAGCAATCAGCCCCAGCATTTT. Together with reference TRBV19 and TRBJ1-5, the CDR3 gives the full variable domain: DGGITQSPKYLFRKEGQNVTLSCEQNLNHDAMYWYRQDPGQGLRLIYYSQIVNDFQKGDIAEGYSVSREKKESFPLTVTSAQKNPTAFYLCASSIGESNQPQHFGDGTRLSIL.